This T cell receptor (beta chain) was profiled in a study of shared clonotypes between healthy human individuals. Assay: immunoSEQ multiplex PCR; the TCRdb copy retains only in-frame clones and omits some. Of 2.5 million or so clones listed, roughly 92% are singletons. Germline CDR1 and CDR2: SNHLY and FYNNEI. Trimming took 3 bases from V and 7 from J; bases not matched to a gene: 14. The CDR3 spans 18 residues. This chain links TRBV2 with TRBJ2-7; 14 bases are shared with TRBD2. Sequences were obtained from naive CD4+ T cells sorted from blood. Subset specified: CD45RA+ positively selected. The sequence came from a man aged 18 to 29 in good health. Here the CDR3 reads CASSESLGLAGVGGEQYF. CDR3 coding DNA: TGTGCCAGCAGTGAGAGCCTGGGACTAGCGGGAGTTGGGGGGGAGCAGTACTTC.